Each of the 21 T cell receptor beta chains below was sequenced from the same sample in a study of blood T cells in healthy people across ages. A second PCR of roughly 7 to 11 cycles used a sample-barcoded 5' primer and a J-beta primer mix. TCRdb re-analysed the 5' RACE reads in MiXCR, keeping a single row per CDR3 protein. The sample lists hundreds of thousands of distinct CDR3 sequences, around 50% occurring once. The sequenced sample was blood. Every receptor here comes from a woman older than 75 in good health.

CDR3 amino acids: CASSLVWSDTQYF. CDR3 sequence (DNA): TGTGCCAGCAGTTTGGTTTGGTCAGATACGCAGTATTTT. The J gene is TRBJ2-3, the V gene TRBV12-3 or TRBV12-4; D is ambiguous. Trimming stripped 3 bases from V and 4 bases from J, with 8 bases between. This CDR3 is built from 13 residues.

The rearrangement joins TRBV18 to TRBJ1-2; 8 nucleotides align to TRBD1. Looked up from germline, CDR1 is KGHSH and CDR2 is LQKENI. This CDR3 has 14 residues. J lost 8 bases, V lost 3 bases, and 8 bases had no gene match. The CDR3 here is CASSPLDRAHGYTF. The CDR3 DNA sequence: TGTGCCAGCTCACCTTTGGACAGGGCTCACGGCTACACCTTC. The variable domain in full, with the rest retrieved from reference TRBV18 and TRBJ1-2, is NAGVMQNPRHLVRRRGQEARLRCSPMKGHSHVYWYRQLPEEGLKFMVYLQKENIIDESGMPKERFSAEFPKEGPSILRIQQVVRGDSAAYFCASSPLDRAHGYTFGSGTRLTVV.

The chain joins TRBV27 to TRBJ2-2, with TRBD2 identical over 8 bases. Germline lookup yields CDR1 MNHEY and CDR2 SMNVEV (reference sequence). The CDR3 spans 14 residues. The trim removed 8 bases at V and 5 bases at J, leaving 7 bases unmatched. In nucleotides, the CDR3 is TGTGCCAGCTCTAAGGAGCGGGAGACCGGGGAGCTGTTTTTT. Its translation is CASSKERETGELFF.

The chain joins TRBV6-2 or TRBV6-3 to TRBJ1-2, with 8 bases fitting TRBD1. Germline CDR1 and CDR2: MNHEY and SVGEGT. CDR3 length equals 13 residues. V was clipped by 8 bases and J by 6 bases; unmatched bases: 8. The DNA for the CDR3 is TGTGCCAGCGTACCGGACAGGGTTGATGGCTACACCTTC. Its protein is CASVPDRVDGYTF.

The J gene is TRBJ2-3, the V gene TRBV10-3, with D possibly being TRBD2 (6 bases). Germline CDR1 is ENHRY and CDR2 is SYGVKD. The CDR3 runs 13 residues. The V end was cut by 8 bases, the J end by 4 bases, with 13 bases between. CDR3 coding DNA: TGTGCCATCGGCGGGACGGAAGCAGATACGCAGTATTTT. It codes for CAIGGTEADTQYF.

This clonotype was detected only a few times. The chain uses TRBV6-1 and TRBJ1-2; D gene unclear. This CDR3 comprises 14 residues. Germline V gene data show CDR1 as MNHNS and CDR2 as SASEGT. Trimming shortened V by 5 bases and J by 0 bases, and 10 bases separated the two germline ends. The CDR3 loop reads CASSIRGTNYGYTF. CDR3 coding DNA: TGTGCCAGCAGTATTAGAGGGACTAACTATGGCTACACCTTC.

This clonotype was recorded many times. Germline is not matched at one junction end, which may reflect a read error. The chain recombines TRBV5-1 with TRBJ1-5; possible D gene TRBD1, 6 bases. The CDR3 extends over 14 amino acids. Germline values: CDR1 SGHRS, CDR2 YFSETQ. The CDR3 reads CASSLDGGGQPQHF. The CDR3 DNA is TGTGCCAGCAGCTTAGATGGAGGGGGGCAGCCCCAGCATTTT.

This clonotype occurred many times. V is TRBV29-1 and J is TRBJ2-1; weak D call: TRBD2 (5 bases). CDR1 SQVTM and CDR2 ANQGSEA come from the germline V gene. This CDR3 has 15 residues. V lost 2 bases to trimming and J lost 0 bases, with 11 bases between them. CDR3 nucleotides: TGCAGCGTTGAACTGGTGAGCGGCTCCTACAATGAGCAGTTCTTC. Protein: CSVELVSGSYNEQFF.

This clonotype was seen a few times. The rearrangement links TRBV10-3 to TRBJ2-3; 11 bases agree with TRBD2. CDR1 and CDR2 from the germline V gene are ENHRY and SYGVKD. The V segment lost 10 bases and the J segment 0 bases; nucleotides outside the gene matches: 9. This CDR3 is 16 amino acids long. CDR3 sequence: CATRLTSGVSTDTQYF. As DNA, the CDR3 is TGTGCCACCAGGTTGACTAGCGGGGTCAGCACAGATACGCAGTATTTT.

V usage is TRBV4-1 and J usage is TRBJ2-3; 13 positions agree with TRBD2. This CDR3 contains 18 residues. Germline V gene sequence: CDR1 MGHRA, CDR2 YSYEKL. Trimming took 3 bases from V and 4 from J; bases not matched to a gene: 10. The CDR3 DNA follows: TGCGCCAGCAGCCAGGAAACCGGACTAGCGGGAGCCCCAGATACGCAGTATTTT. As protein: CASSQETGLAGAPDTQYF.

The chain's CDR3 is CSAGRVRGETQYF. As DNA, the CDR3 is TGCAGCGCCGGACGGGTGAGGGGAGAGACCCAGTACTTC. The genes are TRBV29-1 and TRBJ2-5; D is possibly TRBD1 or TRBD2 (5 bases each). Between the trimmed V and J ends, which lost 7 bases and 4 bases, there was a span of 16 bases. Germline-derived CDR1 and CDR2 are SQVTM and ANQGSEA. The CDR3 spans 13 residues. Using reference TRBV29-1 and TRBJ2-5 for the parts outside the CDR3, the full variable domain is SAVISQKPSRDICQRGTSLTIQCQVDSQVTMMFWYRQQPGQSLTLIATANQGSEATYESGFVIDKFPISRPNLTFSTLTVSNMSPEDSSIYLCSAGRVRGETQYFGPGTRLLVL.

As concerns this clonotype: A much larger clone lies one base from this, so it may be a read error. This sequence joins TRBV7-2 and TRBJ2-1; 9 bases fit TRBD1. The J segment lost 3 bases and the V segment lost 7 bases, leaving 7 bases of the junction unmatched. The CDR3 has 15 amino acids. CDR1 is SGHTA and CDR2 is FQGNSA in the germline V gene. CDR3: CASNPDRGSYNEQFF. Written as DNA, the CDR3 is TGTGCCAGCAACCCAGACAGGGGGAGCTACAATGAGCAGTTCTTC.

In regard to this clonotype: This may be a read error: a much more frequent sequence differs by one nucleotide. V usage is TRBV20-1 and J usage is TRBJ2-1; D is uncertain. Trimming took 1 base from V and 13 from J, leaving 14 bases between them. CDR1 is DFQATT and CDR2 is SNEGSKA in the germline V gene (reference sequence). This CDR3 spans 12 amino acids. The DNA of the CDR3 is TGCAGTGCTAGAGTCGTCCAAGAGACCCAGTTCTTC. It specifies CSARVVQETQFF.

This clonotype was counted between two and nine times. This chain uses TRBV18 with TRBJ2-1, with TRBD2 matching over 7 bases. The CDR3 sequence is 15 residues long. Germline V gene sequence: CDR1 KGHSH, CDR2 LQKENI. V shed 2 bases, J shed 2 bases, and the junction held 3 bases outside the gene matches. CDR3 coding DNA: TGTGCCAGCTCACCAAGGACTAGAGCCTACAATGAGCAGTTCTTC. As protein: CASSPRTRAYNEQFF. The whole variable domain, filled in from reference TRBV18 and TRBJ2-1, reads NAGVMQNPRHLVRRRGQEARLRCSPMKGHSHVYWYRQLPEEGLKFMVYLQKENIIDESGMPKERFSAEFPKEGPSILRIQQVVRGDSAAYFCASSPRTRAYNEQFFGPGTRLTVL.

As concerns this clonotype: An end of the junction differs from the germline gene, which may be a read error. The rearrangement links TRBV3-1 to TRBJ2-7; the match to TRBD2 covers 11 bases. Germline V gene data show CDR1 as LGHDT and CDR2 as YNNKEL (reference sequence). The CDR3 has 15 residues. The CDR3 region is CAGSQVVTSGAEQYF. The DNA of the CDR3 is TGTGCCGGCAGCCAAGTCGTGACTAGCGGGGCCGAGCAGTACTTC.

The chain couples TRBV7-2 to TRBJ2-7; D remains unclear. Germline V gene sequence: CDR1 SGHTA, CDR2 FQGNSA. This CDR3 is 14 amino acids long. V was shortened by 1 base and J by 5 bases, with 12 bases between the two germline ends. The CDR3 DNA reads TGTGCCAGCAGCTTAGGAGGTGGGAAACACGAGCAGTACTTC. Translation: CASSLGGGKHEQYF.

This clonotype was found many times. An end of the junction differs from the germline gene, which may be a read error. V is TRBV5-1 and J is TRBJ2-3; a weak D match, TRBD1 (6 bases). The germline CDR1 and CDR2 sequences are SGHRS and YFSETQ. The CDR3 is made up of 16 amino acids. The CDR3 reads CASSLLVGATTHTQYF. The CDR3 DNA sequence: TGCGCCAGCAGCTTGCTGGTGGGGGCTACCACACATACGCAGTATTTT.

In the case of this clonotype: A junction end diverges from the germline sequence, so it may reflect a read error. The chain is built from TRBV29-1 and TRBJ2-1; D may be TRBD1 (5 bases). The germline V gene encodes CDR1 SQVTM and CDR2 ANQGSEA. The CDR3 is 13 amino acids. The CDR3 region has the DNA TGCAGCCTTGACCAGGGAAGAGGTAATGAGCAGTTCTTC. This codes for CSLDQGRGNEQFF.

The chain uses TRBV12-3 or TRBV12-4 and TRBJ2-7; D call uncertain. V lost 3 bases and J lost 4, with 13 bases in between. The CDR3 extends over 14 amino acids. The CDR3 region has the DNA TGTGCCAGCAGTTTTACTGGGTTTGGGTACGAGCAGTACTTC. It specifies CASSFTGFGYEQYF.

This clonotype was counted ten times or more. The V call is TRBV9, the J call TRBJ2-7; D not resolved. The length of the CDR3 is 14 residues. Trimming cost V 0 bases and J 6 bases, with 13 bases left between them. The germline CDR1 and CDR2 sequences are SGDLS and YYNGEE. The CDR3 loop is CASSVVTGNGEQYF. The CDR3 DNA is TGTGCCAGCAGCGTAGTAACGGGTAACGGCGAGCAGTACTTC.

This clonotype was seen just once. This sequence joins TRBV12-3 or TRBV12-4 and TRBJ2-4, with D perhaps TRBD1 or TRBD2 (6 bases each). V dropped 7 bases and J dropped 13 bases, with 26 bases sitting between them. CDR3 length equals 15 residues. The CDR3 reads CASTDGGGGPEEQYF. The CDR3 DNA follows: TGTGCCAGCACCGACGGCGGAGGGGGGCCTGAGGAGCAGTACTTC.